This T cell receptor beta chain was retrieved from a study of cytomegalovirus exposure and HLA in healthy donors. The CDR3 contains 15 residues. V lost 0 bases and J lost 0, with 8 bases in between. Germline CDR1 reads ENHRY; CDR2 reads SYGVKD. The PCR contained 60 Vbeta and 13 Jbeta primers. Assay: immunoSEQ multiplex PCR; the TCRdb copy retains only in-frame clones and omits some. The sample includes 60,000 to 70,000 clones, just over 65% of them seen just once. V gene TRBV10-3 combines with J gene TRBJ1-1; no firm D call. Material for sequencing was PBMCs. The TCR originated in a woman under 40 in good health and CMV-seronegative. The CDR3 sequence is CAISESLDMNTEAFF. CDR3 DNA sequence: TGTGCCATCAGTGAGTCGTTAGACATGAACACTGAAGCTTTCTTT.